This T cell receptor (beta chain) appears in the sequencing data of a study of patients and donors after allogeneic stem cell transplantation. Germline-derived CDR1 and CDR2 are SGHRS and YFSETQ. Trimming removed 1 base from V and 0 bases from J; junction bases left unmatched: 3. This CDR3 spans 16 amino acids. Via MiXCR, TCRdb re-called the RT-PCR reads, giving one row per CDR3 protein. Of about a million distinct CDR3 sequences listed, approximately 19% are singletons. This clonotype was observed a few times. This receptor was taken from a human donor who was either an allogeneic HSCT recipient or a stem cell or donor lymphocyte infusion donor (not recorded which). It is not recorded whose cells these are; they may come from a transplant donor. Sequenced: blood, either unsorted or a sorted T cell fraction (not recorded which). This rearrangement joins TRBV5-1 to TRBJ2-2, with 7 bases fitting TRBD1. CDR3 nucleotides: TGCGCCAGCAGCTTGACCGGGACAGCGAACACCGGGGAGCTGTTTTTT. It encodes CASSLTGTANTGELFF. The full variable domain, with the rest looked up from reference TRBV5-1 and TRBJ2-2, is KAGVTQTPRYLIKTRGQQVTLSCSPISGHRSVSWYQQTPGQGLQFLFEYFSETQRNKGNFPGRFSGRQFSNSRSEMNVSTLELGDSALYLCASSLTGTANTGELFFGEGSRLTVL.